This TCR beta chain was recovered during a study of shared clonotypes between healthy human individuals (dated by TCRdb to 2018 to 2021). Some background on the complete study: The cohort included a few men and a couple of women between 18 and 49 years of age. For each donor, CD4 naive and CD4 memory were each given three plates, CD8 naive was given two plates, and CD8 memory was given one plate. The study deeply sequenced blood TCR repertoires of five healthy adults to estimate repertoire size and the extent of clonotype sharing between individuals. Leukapheresis yielded between about 0.85 and 10 billion PBMCs per donor. To increase sequencing depth and limit assay-specific biases, TCR repertoire library preparation and sequencing were carried out by different laboratories using diverse techniques. Beyond this particular receptor, the publication reports: Compared with non-shared clonotypes, the clonotypes found in all four sorted-subset donors had higher generation probabilities. Incomplete sequencing was indicated by rarefaction of sorted-subset datasets, despite the large sequencing depth. When four donors were compared, the shared fraction of clonotypes was around 5.1% for naive CD4, 3% to 4% for naive CD8, about 2.4% for memory CD4, and 0.35% to 0.4% for memory CD8. Based on pairwise subsampling, the degree of clonotype sharing among donors was expected to be affected by sequencing depth. Because the study included a small number of donors, the genetic and exposure-history diversity represented was limited. Naive subsets generally had larger estimated clonotype richness than memory subsets. Only blood was sampled, and tissue TCR repertoires likely differ from those in blood.

Concerning this clone: Its specific antigen is unknown. Per-base quality was not reported, and no clone a single base away is much larger than it. The sample holds other DNA sequences that translate to the same CDR3.

Using the deep immunoSEQ assay, TCR CDR3 regions were amplified from genomic DNA by multiplex PCR. Extracted genomic DNA from each cell subset was spread evenly across all wells of several immunoSEQ 96-well plates, with each plate serving as a replicate. For sorted subsets, each replicate PCR was loaded with about 0.2 ug genomic DNA, equivalent to some 27,000 T cell genomes. Purified libraries were quantified with a Qubit 3.0 fluorometer, sized on a Bioanalyzer 2100, and re-quantified with the KAPA Library Quantification kit. Every immunoSEQ 96-well plate was sequenced on a dedicated single-read 150-cycle Illumina NextSeq 550 flow cell. The authors' pipeline ran thus. Because the immunoSEQ output held only junctional sequences and lacked quality scores, the filtering could not match the filtering applied to full-length reads. To assign V/J genes and CDR3, sequences were annotated using PyIR, a Python wrapper for IgBLAST v1.9, with IMGT germline references. Reads were filtered out if the reads had weak V/J assignments (E-value above 1e-6), no CDR3, stop codons, out-of-frame junctions, or ambiguous translated residues. A V3J clonotype was defined by an identical inferred V gene, J gene, and CDR3 amino acid sequence. To compute the percentage overlap between repertoires, the number of shared unique clonotypes was divided by the size of the smaller repertoire. Three approaches were used to assess repertoire richness: RTK rarefaction, the Chao1 estimator, and Recon v2.1 estimates of unobserved clonotypes. OLGA was used to compute generation probabilities for all TCRbeta clonotypes that the gDNA method yielded from a handful of donors. This is the immuneACCESS table as TCRdb keeps it, with only in-frame sequences that have V and J called. A part of the clones is gone; compared with another copy, unresolved V genes explain less than half, and the rest is unexplained. V, J and clone size were drawn from that table, and D and trimming were deduced from the DNA. This sample comprises some 2,100,000 clones, 93% of them detected only once. The ten largest clones take up over 1.5% of the sample.

Trimming costs V 2 bases and J 2 bases, and their ends lie 7 bases apart. Per the germline V gene, MNHEY is the CDR1 and SVGAGI is the CDR2. Including cysteine and phenylalanine, the CDR3 has 13 amino acids. Only CDR3 DNA remains: 39 bases, in frame from the first base. CD8 naive samples were CD45RO-negative cells positively selected for CCR7, giving a CD45RA+CCR7+ population that excluded TemRA cells. Healthy HIV-negative adults with no recently reported acute infections or vaccinations were included as donors. Only Caucasian adults living in Nashville, Tennessee, USA were represented among the donors. After blood collection by leukapheresis, PBMCs were isolated using Ficoll-Histopaque density gradient centrifugation and then cryopreserved in the vapor phase of liquid nitrogen. Purity and quantity of every magnetically sorted T cell population were checked by analytical flow cytometry. Genomic DNA was isolated from every sorted fraction and measured by UV absorbance on a Nanodrop 2000c.

The material sequenced was naive CD8+ T cells from PBMCs. The sample's cell subset or site label, decoded: CD45RA+CCR7+. The clonotype originates from a man aged 18 to 29 in good health. Some clones in this sample may be carry-over from other donors' samples. The chain was built from TRBV6-5 and TRBJ2-7; a tentative D match to TRBD1 spans 6 bases. The CDR3 reads as follows: CASSYRGTYEQYF. The bases read TGTGCCAGCAGTTACAGGGGGACCTACGAGCAGTACTTC.